A single sample is the source of the 13 T cell receptor beta chains below, sequenced in a study of T cell repertoires in cytomegalovirus infection. In TCRdb, the reads were re-called with MiXCR into one record per CDR3 protein. Here the sample spans roughly 630,000 distinct CDR3 sequences, 24% being singletons. Material for sequencing was CD8+ T cells from PBMCs. The receptors originated from a human donor in good health (CMV status not recorded). Some clones in this sample may be carry-over from other donors' samples.

The V call is TRBV5-1, the J call TRBJ1-2; D is undetermined. This CDR3 region has 15 residues. V gave up 4 bases and J gave up 5 bases, with 18 bases separating them. CDR1 is SGHRS, CDR2 YFSETQ, per germline. The CDR3 nucleotides read TGCGCCAGCAGCCAGAGCGGAGGAGAAACTTATGGCTACACCTTC. The encoded protein is CASSQSGGETYGYTF.

V is TRBV6-6 and J is TRBJ2-1; D gene uncertain. CDR1 and CDR2 (germline): MNHNY, SVGAGI (reference sequence). Trimming cost V 0 bases and J 9 bases, with 9 bases left between them. The CDR3 consists of 13 residues. CDR3 nucleotide sequence: TGTGCCAGCAGTTACTCAACTGGTGGTGAGCAGTTCTTC. Its translation: CASSYSTGGEQFF.

Turning to this clonotype: With a much larger clone just one base away, this may be a read error. V and J are TRBV12-3 or TRBV12-4 and TRBJ1-5; 11 positions agree with TRBD1. The CDR3 covers 15 residues. CDR3 nucleotides: TGTGCCAACAGTTTTGGACAGGGGGCACGGCAGCCCCAGCATTTT. Its translation is CANSFGQGARQPQHF.

As to this clonotype: Just one base apart from a much larger clone, this may be a read error. V and J are TRBV11-1 and TRBJ1-6, with 8 bases that match TRBD1. V lost 7 bases and J lost 10; bases outside the gene matches: 0. The germline gives CDR1 SGHAT, CDR2 FQDESV (reference sequence). CDR3 size: 11 residues. The CDR3 coding sequence is TGTGCCAGCAACAGGGGGTCACCCCTCCACTTT. Encoded protein: CASNRGSPLHF.

The rearrangement joins TRBV15 to TRBJ1-2; the D is unclear. Trimming shortened V by 0 bases and J by 0 bases, and 8 bases separated the two germline ends. The CDR3 sequence is 15 residues long. CDR1 and CDR2 (germline): LNHNV, YYDKDF (reference sequence). The CDR3 coding sequence is TGTGCCACCAGCAGAGATATTCTACCTAACTATGGCTACACCTTC. This gives the protein CATSRDILPNYGYTF.

This rearrangement joins TRBV20-1 to TRBJ2-3, with D tentatively TRBD1 or TRBD2 (5 bases each). The germline V and J ends were trimmed by 0 bases and 3 bases, with 10 bases remaining between them. Germline V gives CDR1 DFQATT, CDR2 SNEGSKA (reference sequence). The CDR3 spans 14 residues. As DNA, the CDR3 is TGCAGTGCTAGAGACCCGGGACCTACAGATACGCAGTATTTT. Amino acids: CSARDPGPTDTQYF.

This clonotype was picked up a small number of times. CDR3 DNA sequence: TGTGCCAGCATACGGGGGGGGCCAGATACGCAGTATTTT. Translating gives CASIRGGPDTQYF. J is TRBJ2-3 and V is TRBV2, with 8 bases matching TRBD2. The CDR3 loop spans 13 amino acids. The V and J ends lost 7 bases and 4 bases, in that order; junction bases with no gene match: 4. CDR1 SNHLY and CDR2 FYNNEI come from the germline V gene.

A remark on this clonotype: The germline gene is not matched at one end of the junction; a read error may be the cause. V and J are TRBV7-2 and TRBJ2-3; D may be TRBD2 (7 bases). The CDR3 sequence is 15 residues long. Germline V gene data show CDR1 as SGHTA and CDR2 as FQGNSA. CDR3 coding DNA: TGTGCCAGCAGCTCGGGGGGCCGGGTCACAGATATGCAGTATTTT. It is translated as CASSSGGRVTDMQYF.

This clonotype appeared a few times. The V call is TRBV14, the J call TRBJ1-1, with TRBD1 matching 7 bases. The germline gives CDR1 SGHDN, CDR2 FVKESK. With 5 bases clipped from V and 6 bases from J, the junction kept 12 bases outside the gene matches. This CDR3 has 15 amino acids. The CDR3 loop reads CASSDPRTGGAEAFF. The CDR3, as DNA: TGTGCCAGCAGCGACCCCCGGACAGGAGGGGCTGAAGCTTTCTTT. Complete variable domain (other parts from reference TRBV14 and TRBJ1-1): EAGVTQFPSHSVIEKGQTVTLRCDPISGHDNLYWYRRVMGKEIKFLLHFVKESKQDESGMPNNRFLAERTGGTYSTLKVQPAELEDSGVYFCASSDPRTGGAEAFFGQGTRLTVV.

The chain joins TRBV6-2 or TRBV6-3 to TRBJ2-7; 9 bases agree with TRBD1. The CDR3 totals 14 residues. V lost 2 bases to trimming and J lost 5 bases; unmatched junction nucleotides: 4. The germline V gene encodes CDR1 MNHEY and CDR2 SVGEGT. CDR3 bases: TGTGCCAGCAGTTACGGGACAGGGCTCCACGAGCAGTACGTC. Translated: CASSYGTGLHEQYV.

The V call is TRBV12-3 or TRBV12-4, the J call TRBJ1-1; D gene ambiguous. V shed 6 bases and J shed 3 bases, with 14 bases lying between them. The CDR3 extends over 14 amino acids. CDR3 nucleotides: TGTGCCAGCAGCACACCCCTTAGGGACACTGAAGCTTTCTTT. Its translation: CASSTPLRDTEAFF.

In its sample, this clonotype was seen a few times. The CDR3 protein is CASSLPGAKAQYF. The DNA for the CDR3 is TGTGCCAGCAGTTTACCAGGGGCAAAGGCCCAGTACTTC. The chain links TRBV12-3 or TRBV12-4 to TRBJ2-5; possible D gene TRBD1, 6 bases. The CDR3 covers 13 residues. Between the trimmed V and J ends, which lost 2 bases and 9 bases, there was a span of 13 bases.

This chain links TRBV6-6 with TRBJ1-2; 9 nucleotides align to TRBD1. The CDR3 consists of 14 residues. Germline V gene data show CDR1 as MNHNY and CDR2 as SVGAGI (reference sequence). V lost 8 bases, J lost 3 bases, and 7 bases stayed unmatched. The CDR3 DNA is TGTGCCAGCTGCGGACAGGGGAGGGACTATGGCTACACCTTC. Translating it yields CASCGQGRDYGYTF.